This T cell receptor beta chain is from a study of T cell repertoires in cytomegalovirus infection. The V end was cut by 3 bases, the J end by 2 bases, with 10 bases between. CDR1 and CDR2 from the germline V gene are SEHNR and FQNEAQ (reference sequence). This CDR3 has 14 residues. Worth noting for this clonotype: Its antigen is still unknown.

TCRdb re-called the reads with MiXCR, one entry per CDR3 protein. Here the sample spans some 920,000 distinct CDR3 sequences, around 32% being singletons. This chain links TRBV7-9 with TRBJ2-5; unclear D gene. The input for sequencing was cultured CD8+ T cells from PBMCs, taken from culture after CMV antigen stimulation. The clonotype originates from a human donor in good health (CMV status not recorded). Some clones in this sample may be carry-over from other donors' samples. The chain's CDR3 is CASSFLVPQETQYF. CDR3 in DNA: TGTGCCAGCAGCTTCTTAGTACCTCAAGAGACCCAGTACTTC.